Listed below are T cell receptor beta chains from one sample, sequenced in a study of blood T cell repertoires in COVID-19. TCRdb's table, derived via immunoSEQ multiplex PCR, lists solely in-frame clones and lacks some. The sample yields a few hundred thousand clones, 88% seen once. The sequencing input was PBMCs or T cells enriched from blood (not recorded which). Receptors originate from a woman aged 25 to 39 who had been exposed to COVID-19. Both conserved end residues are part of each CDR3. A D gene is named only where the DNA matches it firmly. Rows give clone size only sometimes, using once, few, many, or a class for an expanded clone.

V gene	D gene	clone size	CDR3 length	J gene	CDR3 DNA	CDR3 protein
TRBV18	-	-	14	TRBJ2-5	TGTGCCAGCTCACCCCCAGGGCTCCGCGAGACCCAGTACTTC	CASSPPGLRETQYF
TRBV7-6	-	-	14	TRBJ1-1	TGTGCCAGCAGCTTAATTACGGAGGGCCCTGAAGCTTTCTTT	CASSLITEGPEAFF
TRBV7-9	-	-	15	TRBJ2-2	TGTGCCAGCAGCTTAGGACTAACGAACACCGGGGAGCTGTTTTTT	CASSLGLTNTGELFF
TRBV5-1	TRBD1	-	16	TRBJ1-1	TGCGCCAGCAGCTTGGCTCCGGGACAGGGGGCCACTGAAGCTTTCTTT	CASSLAPGQGATEAFF
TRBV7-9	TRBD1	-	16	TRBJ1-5	TGTGCCAGCAGCCCGGGCGCGGGACAGGGGAATCAGCCCCAGCATTTT	CASSPGAGQGNQPQHF
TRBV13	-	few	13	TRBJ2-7	TGTGCCAGCAGCGCCAGGACTAGGGGGGTAAGGGACTTC	CASSARTRGVRDF
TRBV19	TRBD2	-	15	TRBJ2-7	TGTGCCAGTAGTCCCACGGGCGGGAGTTGGTACGAGCAGTACTTC	CASSPTGGSWYEQYF
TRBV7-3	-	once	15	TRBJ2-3	TGTGCCAGCAGCCACGGGCTTGGAGGGGCAGATACGCAGTATTTT	CASSHGLGGADTQYF
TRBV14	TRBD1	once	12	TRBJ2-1	TGTGCCAGCAGCCACAGGGGGCATGAGCAGTTCTTC	CASSHRGHEQFF
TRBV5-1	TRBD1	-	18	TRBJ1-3	TGCGCCAGCAGCTTGGTTAACAGGGGAACGAGCTCTGGAAACACCATATATTTT	CASSLVNRGTSSGNTIYF
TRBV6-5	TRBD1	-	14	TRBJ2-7	TGTGCCAGCAGTCAGGGGGCCTGGGACTACGAGCAGTACTTC	CASSQGAWDYEQYF
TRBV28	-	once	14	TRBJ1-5	TGTGCCAGCAATCAGGGTGGTGGCAATCAGCCCCAGCATTTT	CASNQGGGNQPQHF
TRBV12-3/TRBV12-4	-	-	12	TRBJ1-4	TGTGCCAGCAGTTCCTTTGACAGCAAACTGTTTTTT	CASSSFDSKLFF
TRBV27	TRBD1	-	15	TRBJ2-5	TGTGCCAGCAGTCCGCGGGACAGGGTCCAAGAGACCCAGTACTTC	CASSPRDRVQETQYF
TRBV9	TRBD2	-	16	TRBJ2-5	TGTGCCAGCAGCGTAGAGGGTAGCGGGTACCAAGAGACCCAGTACTTC	CASSVEGSGYQETQYF
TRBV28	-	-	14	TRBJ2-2	TGTGCCAGCGTACTAGACCGTCACTCCGGGGAGCTGTTTTTT	CASVLDRHSGELFF
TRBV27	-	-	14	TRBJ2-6	TGTGCCAGCAGTAGAGTATCTGGGGCCAACGTCCTGACTTTC	CASSRVSGANVLTF
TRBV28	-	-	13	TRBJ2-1	TGTGCCAGCAGTTTAGCGGGTTACAATGAGCAGTTCTTC	CASSLAGYNEQFF
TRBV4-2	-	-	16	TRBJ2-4	TGTGCCAGCAGCCAAGGAGGGCTGGGGGCCAAAAACATTCAGTACTTC	CASSQGGLGAKNIQYF
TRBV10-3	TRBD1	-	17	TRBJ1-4	TGTGCCATCAGTTTCCCGGGACAGGTCTCAACTAATGAAAAACTGTTTTTT	CAISFPGQVSTNEKLFF
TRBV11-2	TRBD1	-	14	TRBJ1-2	TGTGCCAGCAGCTTAGAGGGACAGGGAGGTGGCTACACCTTC	CASSLEGQGGGYTF
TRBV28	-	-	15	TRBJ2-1	TGTGCCAGCAGTCACCGGGGTCTAGCTATTAATGAGCAGTTCTTC	CASSHRGLAINEQFF
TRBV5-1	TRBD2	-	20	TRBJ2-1	TGCGCCAGCAGCTCCGCCATTATGGCGGGAGGGCCGATAGCCTACAATGAGCAGTTCTTC	CASSSAIMAGGPIAYNEQFF
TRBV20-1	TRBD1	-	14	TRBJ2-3	TGCAGTGCTAGTGGGGACAGGATATTAGATACGCAGTATTTT	CSASGDRILDTQYF
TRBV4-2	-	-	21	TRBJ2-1	TGTGCCAGCAGCCAAGTAGGGGAGGACTATCGGCCACCCAGCTCCTACAATGAGCAGTTCTTC	CASSQVGEDYRPPSSYNEQFF
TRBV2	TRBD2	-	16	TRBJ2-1	TGTGCCAGCAGTGAAGGCCTACTAGCGGGAGCAGGGGAGCAGTTCTTC	CASSEGLLAGAGEQFF
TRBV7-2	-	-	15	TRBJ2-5	TGTGCCAGCAGCTGGCCGGGACTCCCTCAAGAGACCCAGTACTTC	CASSWPGLPQETQYF
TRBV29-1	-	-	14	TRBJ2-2	TGCAGCGTTGAGGGGCAGTCCAGCACCGGGGAGCTGTTTTTT	CSVEGQSSTGELFF
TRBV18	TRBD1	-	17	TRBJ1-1	TGTGCCAGCTCACCGCTAACCGGGACAGGGGGCCGGGCTGAAGCTTTCTTT	CASSPLTGTGGRAEAFF
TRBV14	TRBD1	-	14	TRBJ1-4	TGTGCCAGCAGCCGGACAGGGGGGGGAGAAAAACTGTTTTTT	CASSRTGGGEKLFF
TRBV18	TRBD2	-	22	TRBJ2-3	TGTGCCAGCTCACCACCGATTGCTGAACTAGCGGGATCAGGTTGGGGCGCAGATACGCAGTATTTT	CASSPPIAELAGSGWGADTQYF
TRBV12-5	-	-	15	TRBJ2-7	TGTGCTAGTGGTTTGGTACCCGGCTTGGGGGGAGAGCAGTACTTC	CASGLVPGLGGEQYF
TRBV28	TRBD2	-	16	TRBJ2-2	TGTGCCAGCAGTTTTCGCCCTAGCGGGAACACCGGGGAGCTGTTTTTT	CASSFRPSGNTGELFF
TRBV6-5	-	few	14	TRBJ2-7	TGTGCCAGCAGTTACTCGCTCAGGGTACCCGAGCAGTACTTC	CASSYSLRVPEQYF
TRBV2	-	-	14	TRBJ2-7	TGTGCCAGCACTGGACTATCGAGCTCCTACGAACAGTACTTC	CASTGLSSSYEQYF
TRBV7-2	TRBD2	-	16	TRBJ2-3	TGTGCCAGCAGCTTACAACCGGGACTAGCAACAGATACGCAGTATTTT	CASSLQPGLATDTQYF
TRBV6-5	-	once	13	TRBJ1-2	TGTGCCAGCAGTTTGTTCCAGGGGTATGGCTACACCTTC	CASSLFQGYGYTF
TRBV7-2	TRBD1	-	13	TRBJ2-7	TGTGCCAGCAGCTTAGAGGACAGGGGCGAGCAGTACTTC	CASSLEDRGEQYF
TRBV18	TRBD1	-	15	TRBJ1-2	TGTGCCAGTAGACGATCGGGACAGCAGTTCTATGGCTACACCTTC	CASRRSGQQFYGYTF
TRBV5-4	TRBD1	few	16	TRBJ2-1	TGTGCCAGCAGCCGAAGAGCCGGGACAGGGTTCAATGAGCAGTTCTTC	CASSRRAGTGFNEQFF
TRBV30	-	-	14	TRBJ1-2	TGTGCCTGGAGTGTACAAGTGGCAAGGGGTGGCTACACCTTC	CAWSVQVARGGYTF
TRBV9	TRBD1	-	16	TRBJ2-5	TGTGCCAGCAGCCCTCGCCACATGACAGGGGAAGAGACCCAGTACTTC	CASSPRHMTGEETQYF
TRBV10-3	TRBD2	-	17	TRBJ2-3	TGTGCCATCAGTACTGATACTAGCGGGCCAAGCACAGATACGCAGTATTTT	CAISTDTSGPSTDTQYF
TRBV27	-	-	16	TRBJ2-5	TGTGCCAGCAGTTTCGCCGCGGCAGGGGCAATGGAGACCCAGTACTTC	CASSFAAAGAMETQYF
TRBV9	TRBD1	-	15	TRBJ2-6	TGTGCCAGCAGCACACAGGGGTCTGGGGCCAACGTCCTGACTTTC	CASSTQGSGANVLTF
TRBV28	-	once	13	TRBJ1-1	TGTGCCAGCAGTTTCTCCTTTATTACTGAAGCTTTCTTT	CASSFSFITEAFF
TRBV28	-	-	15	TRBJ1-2	TGTGCCAGCCAGACTATTAGGACAGACAACTATGGCTACACCTTC	CASQTIRTDNYGYTF
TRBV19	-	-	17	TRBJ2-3	TGTGCCAGTAGTATGGCGGAGGTACAACGGAATACCTATACGCAGTATTTT	CASSMAEVQRNTYTQYF
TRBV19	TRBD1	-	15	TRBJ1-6	TGTGCCAGTAGGATGCGGGACAGAGATAATTCACCCCTCCACTTT	CASRMRDRDNSPLHF
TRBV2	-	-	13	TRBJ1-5	TGTGCCAGCAGTGGTACAGGGAATCAGCCCCAGCATTTT	CASSGTGNQPQHF
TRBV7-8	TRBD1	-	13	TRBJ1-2	TGTGCCAGCAGCCCCACAGGGGGCTATGGCTACACCTTC	CASSPTGGYGYTF
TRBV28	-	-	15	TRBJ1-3	TGTGCCAGCAGCAGGACAACTTTCTCTGGAAACACCATATATTTT	CASSRTTFSGNTIYF
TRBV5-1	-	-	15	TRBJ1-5	TGCGCCAGCAGCTTGGATGGGGCGGGGAATCAGCCCCAGCATTTT	CASSLDGAGNQPQHF
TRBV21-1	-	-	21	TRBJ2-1	TGTGCCAGCAGCAAAACCCAACGGGACAAACTAGCGGGACTCGCCTACAATGAGCAGTTCTTC	CASSKTQRDKLAGLAYNEQFF
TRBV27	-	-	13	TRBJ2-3	TGTGCCAGCAGTTCCCTAAGCACAGATACGCAGTATTTT	CASSSLSTDTQYF
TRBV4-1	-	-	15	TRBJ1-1	TGCGCCAGCAGCCCCGCAGATACAGGGAACACTGAAGCTTTCTTT	CASSPADTGNTEAFF
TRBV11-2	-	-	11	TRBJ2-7	TGTGCGCAGGGGAGCGCCTACGAGCAGTACTTC	CAQGSAYEQYF
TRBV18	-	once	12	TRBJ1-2	TGTGCCAGCTCACAACTAAACTATGGCTACACCTTC	CASSQLNYGYTF
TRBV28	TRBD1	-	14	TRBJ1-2	TGTGCCAGCAGCCCCCAGGGGGCCCACTATGGCTACACCTTC	CASSPQGAHYGYTF